This T cell receptor beta chain came from a study of beta chain features in type 1 diabetes. Study findings and constraints: The naive, central memory and Treg TCRB repertoires showed an apparent similarity that was greater among patients than among healthy donors. When Type 1 diabetes patients were examined, their TCRB CDR3s proved moderately but significantly shorter in all four CD4+ subsets.

V lost 2 bases, J lost 3 bases, and 13 bases lay in between. The CDR3 is 16 residues long. The germline gives CDR1 ENHRY, CDR2 SYGVKD. All of the isolated RNA was reverse transcribed, so expressed TCRB transcripts were sequenced. Data came from immunoSEQ multiplex PCR; TCRdb stores just in-frame clones and leaves some out. The repertoire holds approximately 400,000 clones, roughly 15% seen once, with approximately 0.019% in the top ten. A remark on this clone: No antigen is known for it.

Purities over 98% were achieved in all sorted populations. This TCR was recovered from a woman between 18 and 30 years old in good health. Sequenced sample: naive CD4+ T cells from blood. The chain couples TRBV10-3 to TRBJ2-2; D might be TRBD1 (5 bases). CDR3 sequence (DNA): TGTGCCATCAGTGAGACCCAGGGCTTGGACACCGGGGAGCTGTTTTTT. It codes for CAISETQGLDTGELFF.